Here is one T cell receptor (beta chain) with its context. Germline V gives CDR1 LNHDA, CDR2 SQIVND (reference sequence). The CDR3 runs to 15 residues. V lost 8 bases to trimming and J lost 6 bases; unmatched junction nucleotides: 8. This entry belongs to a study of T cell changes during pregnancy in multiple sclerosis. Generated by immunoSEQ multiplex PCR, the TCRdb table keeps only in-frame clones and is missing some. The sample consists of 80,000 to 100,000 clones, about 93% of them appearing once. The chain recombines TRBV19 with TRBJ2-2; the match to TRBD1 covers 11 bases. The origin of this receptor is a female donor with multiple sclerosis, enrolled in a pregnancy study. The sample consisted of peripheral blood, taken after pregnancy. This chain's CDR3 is CASRTGGRNPGELFF. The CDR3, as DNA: TGTGCCAGTCGGACAGGGGGCCGCAATCCCGGGGAGCTGTTTTTT.